The 16 T cell receptor beta chains below were found in one sample sequenced in a study of blood T cell repertoires in COVID-19. Repertoires were generated with immunoSEQ multiplex PCR, while TCRdb's copy carries only in-frame clones and drops some. The sample yields hundreds of thousands of clones, about 85% seen once. Input material: peripheral blood. The receptors stem from a woman of 80 years or more with active or convalescent COVID-19.

The chain combines TRBV5-5 with TRBJ2-5; D perhaps matches TRBD2 (6 bases). The germline V gene has CDR1 SGHKS and CDR2 YYEKEE (reference sequence). V was shortened by 4 bases and J by 9 bases, with 22 bases between the two germline ends. There are 15 residues in the CDR3. Written as DNA, the CDR3 is TGTGCCAGCAGCCCCCAGACTTCCACTTGGGGGGCCCAGTACTTC. This codes for CASSPQTSTWGAQYF.

The chain uses TRBV19 and TRBJ1-2, with a weak D call TRBD1 (5 bases). The germline V gene has CDR1 LNHDA and CDR2 SQIVND (reference sequence). The CDR3 is made up of 15 amino acids. Between the trimmed V and J ends, which lost 7 bases and 1 base, there was a span of 16 bases. This CDR3 reads CASNDGGVNNYGYTF. The CDR3 nucleotides read TGTGCCAGTAATGATGGAGGGGTTAATAACTATGGCTACACCTTC.

V and J are TRBV6-1 and TRBJ2-2; D possibly corresponds to TRBD2 (5 bases). Deletions cut 2 bases from V and 8 bases from J, with 12 bases between. Germline V lookup: CDR1 MNHNS, CDR2 SASEGT. This CDR3 is built from 14 residues. CDR3 nucleotide sequence: TGTGCCAGCAGTGAAATTCACGGGGTTGGGGAGCTGTTTTTT. Translated: CASSEIHGVGELFF.

The rearrangement uses TRBV10-1 and TRBJ2-7; 9 nucleotides agree with TRBD1. Germline lookup yields CDR1 WNHNN and CDR2 SYGVQD (reference sequence). V trimming: 11 bases; J trimming: 1 base; junction bases outside the gene matches: 9. This CDR3 is 14 amino acids long. CDR3 region: CAEPRDRVSYEQYF. In nucleotides, the CDR3 is TGCGCCGAACCCCGGGACAGGGTATCCTACGAGCAGTACTTC.

The CDR3 DNA is TGCGCCAGCAGCTTGGCCGGCGGTAGGGGCCAAGAGACCCAGTACTTC. Its protein product is CASSLAGGRGQETQYF. J is TRBJ2-5 and V is TRBV5-1; tentative D call: TRBD1 (5 bases). CDR1 is SGHRS, CDR2 YFSETQ, per germline. V was trimmed by 0 bases and J by 1 base, leaving 13 bases between them. The CDR3 is made up of 16 amino acids.

The chain carries TRBV27 and TRBJ1-1, with D unclear. Germline V gene lookup returns CDR1 MNHEY and CDR2 SMNVEV (reference sequence). The CDR3 has 14 residues. Deletions cut 6 bases from V and 4 bases from J, with 15 bases between. CDR3 sequence: CASRMATISTEAFF. The CDR3, as DNA: TGTGCCAGCAGGATGGCCACCATATCCACTGAAGCTTTCTTT.

V gene TRBV19 combines with J gene TRBJ1-4, with D uncertain. This CDR3 has 12 residues. The germline V gene encodes CDR1 LNHDA and CDR2 SQIVND (reference sequence). V was cut by 5 bases and J by 8 bases, with 9 bases left in between. In nucleotides, the CDR3 is TGTGCCAGTAGTCCCGAGCGGGAAAAACTGTTTTTT. Translated: CASSPEREKLFF.

The sample holds a few counts of this clone. This chain uses TRBV25-1 with TRBJ2-2; tentatively, D is TRBD1 (6 bases). The CDR3 is 15 amino acids. The germline V and J ends were trimmed by 3 bases and 4 bases, with 12 bases remaining between them. CDR1 and CDR2 (germline): MGHDK, SYGVNS. CDR3 loop: CASSDPRTATGELFF. CDR3 coding DNA: TGTGCCAGCAGTGATCCTCGGACAGCCACCGGGGAGCTGTTTTTT.

This clone showed up just once. V and J are TRBV18 and TRBJ1-6; D may be TRBD1 (6 bases). CDR1 is KGHSH, CDR2 LQKENI, per germline. V was cut by 3 bases and J by 6 bases, with 12 bases left in between. The CDR3 runs to 15 residues. The CDR3 is CASSPRAGANSPLHF. Written as DNA, the CDR3 is TGTGCCAGCTCACCGAGGGCAGGGGCTAATTCACCCCTCCACTTT.

The gene calls are TRBV7-9 and TRBJ2-7; TRBD1 might be the D (6 bases). V lost 5 bases and J 4 bases, leaving 24 bases between the germline ends. There are 17 residues in the CDR3. Germline lookup yields CDR1 SEHNR and CDR2 FQNEAQ (reference sequence). The CDR3 DNA is TGTGCCAGCAGCCCAGAGCCGGGACAACCTAAGGGTTACGAGCAGTACTTC. It specifies CASSPEPGQPKGYEQYF.

The V gene is TRBV11-2, the J gene TRBJ1-2; D is perhaps TRBD1 (6 bases). The CDR3 loop spans 13 amino acids. Germline V gives CDR1 SGHAT, CDR2 FQNNGV. V gave up 5 bases and J gave up 3 bases, with 10 bases separating them. The CDR3 loop reads CASSPTGDYGYTF. DNA of the CDR3: TGTGCCAGCAGCCCGACAGGAGACTATGGCTACACCTTC. The full variable domain, with the rest looked up from reference TRBV11-2 and TRBJ1-2, is EAGVAQSPRYKIIEKRQSVAFWCNPISGHATLYWYQQILGQGPKLLIQFQNNGVVDDSQLPKDRFSAERLKGVDSTLKIQPAKLEDSAVYLCASSPTGDYGYTFGSGTRLTVV.

The chain combines TRBV12-3 or TRBV12-4 with TRBJ1-3; the match to TRBD1 covers 8 bases. The length of the CDR3 is 13 residues. V gave up 5 bases and J gave up 8 bases; unmatched junction bases: 5. The CDR3 is CASSPGGTDTIYF. The CDR3 DNA follows: TGTGCCAGCAGTCCAGGGGGCACGGACACCATATATTTT.

The chain uses TRBV5-1 and TRBJ1-1; TRBD1 matches at 7 bases. The ends lost 4 bases at V and 7 bases at J; junction bases unmatched: 10. The length of the CDR3 is 14 residues. Germline V gene data show CDR1 as SGHRS and CDR2 as YFSETQ. The CDR3 spells CASSPPGQIFEAFF. The CDR3 region has the DNA TGCGCCAGCAGCCCACCGGGACAGATCTTTGAAGCTTTCTTT. Full variable domain (rest looked up from reference TRBV5-1 and TRBJ1-1): KAGVTQTPRYLIKTRGQQVTLSCSPISGHRSVSWYQQTPGQGLQFLFEYFSETQRNKGNFPGRFSGRQFSNSRSEMNVSTLELGDSALYLCASSPPGQIFEAFFGQGTRLTVV.

The rearrangement uses TRBV7-2 and TRBJ1-3; 7 positions match TRBD1. The CDR3 has 15 residues. Germline lookup yields CDR1 SGHTA and CDR2 FQGNSA. With V trimmed by 5 bases and J by 3 bases, 7 bases remained unmatched. CDR3 sequence reads: CASSLTGEFGNTIYF. The CDR3 region has the DNA TGTGCCAGCAGCCTAACAGGGGAATTTGGAAACACCATATATTTT.

The V and J genes are TRBV7-3 and TRBJ2-3; 9 positions match TRBD2. The CDR3 extends over 14 amino acids. Germline V lookup: CDR1 SGHTA, CDR2 FQGTGA. Losses at the gene ends were 6 bases for V and 4 bases for J; bases not matched to a gene: 5. The CDR3 coding sequence is TGTGCCAGCAGTCCGGGACTAGCACCAGATACGCAGTATTTT. The encoded protein is CASSPGLAPDTQYF. Filled out from reference TRBV7-3 and TRBJ2-3, the complete variable domain reads GAGVSQTPSNKVTEKGKYVELRCDPISGHTALYWYRQSLGQGPEFLIYFQGTGAADDSGLPNDRFFAVRPEGSVSTLKIQRTERGDSAVYLCASSPGLAPDTQYFGPGTRLTVL.

V usage is TRBV19 and J usage is TRBJ1-5, with TRBD1 identical over 7 bases. The junction had 7 bases not matched to a gene; V was cut back by 6 bases and J by 2 bases. CDR1 is LNHDA and CDR2 is SQIVND in the germline V gene (reference sequence). The CDR3 runs 15 residues. CDR3 sequence reads: CASSRLGQGNQPQHF. CDR3 sequence (DNA): TGTGCCAGTAGCCGGCTAGGACAGGGCAATCAGCCCCAGCATTTT.